This TCR beta chain is from a study of radiotherapy plus CTLA-4 blockade in lung cancer. Looking at the study overall: Objective responses arose in over 15% of patients, and under 40% experienced disease control.

Treatment of patients with chemo-refractory metastatic non-small-cell lung cancer consisted of focal radiation plus CTLA-4 blockade with ipilimumab. Study-wide findings and caveats: After treatment with radiotherapy plus ipilimumab, TCR clones that came from the tumor expanded in blood.

To note about this clone: Its specificity is unknown.

Only in-frame clones appear in the TCRdb table, and some are missing; sequencing was by immunoSEQ multiplex PCR. The data show 20,000 to 25,000 clones, about three quarters seen once. CDR1 PRHDT and CDR2 FYEKMQ come from the germline V gene (reference sequence). This CDR3 has 20 amino acids. V was clipped by 3 bases and J by 3 bases, with 27 bases between them. The receptor was isolated from a human donor with non-small cell lung cancer who had stable disease on radiotherapy plus ipilimumab. This specimen consisted of peripheral blood, obtained from a patient treated with radiotherapy plus ipilimumab. This chain uses TRBV13 with TRBJ2-1, with a tentative D call TRBD2 (6 bases). The CDR3 loop reads CASSLIFMTRTEALYNEQFF. The DNA of the CDR3 is TGTGCCAGCAGCTTGATATTCATGACTAGAACGGAAGCTCTCTACAATGAGCAGTTCTTC.